These 31 T cell receptor beta chains share one sample of origin, sequenced in a study of T cells in Graves' hyperthyroidism and ophthalmopathy. From RNA transcripts, TCR beta CDR3 regions were amplified. During a first-round RT-PCR of the TCR CDR3, the HTBI primer set was used. TCRdb re-called the multiplex PCR reads with MiXCR, one entry per CDR3 protein. The sample holds 550,000 to 700,000 distinct CDR3 sequences, approximately 15% seen once. The sequencing input was blood. The origin of the receptors is a middle-aged woman with Graves' ophthalmopathy.

The rearrangement uses TRBV19 and TRBJ2-6; D possibly uses TRBD1 or TRBD2 (5 bases each). Trimming shortened V by 5 bases and J by 2 bases, and 13 bases separated the two germline ends. This CDR3 region has 16 residues. Germline CDR1 LNHDA, CDR2 SQIVND (reference sequence). CDR3 sequence reads: CASSREGSPGANVLTF. CDR3 coding DNA: TGTGCCAGTAGTCGAGAGGGGAGTCCTGGGGCCAACGTCCTGACTTTC.

This clonotype occurred many times. The gene calls are TRBV27 and TRBJ2-3; TRBD2 matches at 7 bases. The CDR3 is 15 residues long. The V gene end was trimmed by 3 bases and the J gene end by 2 bases; junction bases not matched to a gene: 5. The V gene's germline CDR1 is MNHEY and CDR2 SMNVEV (reference sequence). CDR3 region: CASSFIAGLTDTQYF. The CDR3 bases are TGTGCCAGCAGTTTCATAGCGGGCCTCACAGATACGCAGTATTTT.

A note on this clonotype: This likely comes from a read error, as the CDR3 has no conserved phenylalanine or tryptophan at its end. It is unclear where the CDR3 begins or ends on the DNA, so no DNA is shown, and the CDR3 is as TCRdb lists it. The chain links TRBV28 to TRBJ2-7; the tabulated D call, TRBD1, remains unverified against the DNA. The CDR3 totals 11 residues, both ends included. Germline V gene sequence: CDR1 MDHEN, CDR2 SYDVKM. This CDR3 reads CASSSGDRVII.

The rearrangement uses TRBV4-2 and TRBJ2-7; D is perhaps TRBD1 or TRBD2 (6 bases each). V lost 0 bases to trimming and J lost 2 bases, with 17 bases between them. The CDR3 sequence is 17 residues long. Germline CDR1 LGHNA, CDR2 YNFKEQ. The CDR3 coding sequence is TGTGCCAGCAGCCAAGACCCCCCGGGGGCGGGACCCTACGAGCAGTACTTC. Amino acid sequence: CASSQDPPGAGPYEQYF.

The rearrangement links TRBV5-1 to TRBJ2-5; 14 bases are shared with TRBD2. This CDR3 comprises 15 residues. Germline V gene data show CDR1 as SGHRS and CDR2 as YFSETQ. J gave up 4 bases and V 4 bases, and 3 bases lay outside the gene matches. CDR3 in DNA: TGCGCCAGCAGCGTCGGGACTAGCGGGGGAGAGACCCAGTACTTC. Translating it yields CASSVGTSGGETQYF.

This clonotype has a count of ten or more. The gene calls are TRBV5-8 and TRBJ2-7; 12 positions match TRBD1. Germline loops: CDR1 SGHTS, CDR2 YDEGEE. The CDR3 contains 14 residues. After removal of 3 bases from V and 7 bases from J, the junction contained 5 bases not matched to a gene. CDR3 residues: CASSSGTGGEEQYF. CDR3 coding DNA: TGTGCCAGCAGCTCCGGGACAGGGGGCGAGGAGCAGTACTTC.

This clonotype has more than one count but fewer than ten. V and J are TRBV12-3 or TRBV12-4 and TRBJ2-7, with TRBD2 identical over 8 bases. The V gene end was trimmed by 4 bases and the J gene end by 5 bases; junction bases not matched to a gene: 10. The length of the CDR3 is 15 residues. DNA for the CDR3: TGTGCCAGCAGTTACACGGGAGGGGGTTCTCACGAGCAGTACTTC. Encoded protein: CASSYTGGGSHEQYF.

This chain joins TRBV24-1 and TRBJ2-7; 9 nucleotides align to TRBD1. J gave up 2 bases and V 4 bases, and 8 bases lay outside the gene matches. Germline assignment: CDR1 KGHDR and CDR2 SFDVKD. CDR3 length equals 16 residues. The CDR3 coding sequence is TGTGCCACCAGTGACGACCGGGACAGGGACCCCTACGAGCAGTACTTC. Translated, it gives CATSDDRDRDPYEQYF.

In its sample, this clonotype was seen a few times. The chain links TRBV7-9 to TRBJ2-5; the D is unclear. With 4 bases removed from V and 7 bases from J, the gap between germline ends came to 13 bases. The CDR3 sequence is 13 residues long. Germline V CDR1 and CDR2: SEHNR, FQNEAQ (reference sequence). DNA for the CDR3: TGTGCCAGCAGCTATACCCAGTTCGGGACCCAGTACTTC. Residues: CASSYTQFGTQYF.

This rearrangement joins TRBV2 to TRBJ2-2, with a possible D match to TRBD2 (5 bases). Trimming cost V 7 bases and J 4 bases, with 13 bases left between them. This CDR3 has 14 amino acids. In germline, CDR1 is SNHLY, CDR2 FYNNEI. As DNA, the CDR3 is TGTGCCAGCACCGAGGGAGCGGTCACCGGGGAGCTGTTTTTT. Its translation: CASTEGAVTGELFF.

This clonotype was seen many times. This CDR3 is CASTPGTSGRNEQYF. For the CDR3, the DNA is TGTGCCAGTACCCCCGGGACTAGCGGGAGGAACGAGCAGTACTTC. The chain is built from TRBV19 and TRBJ2-7; 15 positions match TRBD2. CDR1 is LNHDA and CDR2 is SQIVND in the germline V gene (reference sequence). Trimming removed 7 bases from V and 5 bases from J; junction bases left unmatched: 6. The CDR3 contains 15 residues.

This chain connects TRBV20-1 to TRBJ2-7; 7 bases align to TRBD1. In germline, CDR1 is DFQATT, CDR2 SNEGSKA (reference sequence). V shed 2 bases, J shed 3 bases, and the junction held 4 bases outside the gene matches. The CDR3 contains 13 residues. The DNA of the CDR3 is TGCAGTGCTAGAAGGCCAGGGGGCTACGAGCAGTACTTC. Translating it yields CSARRPGGYEQYF.

This clonotype was counted at least ten times. The chain links TRBV6-2 or TRBV6-3 to TRBJ1-2, with a weak D call TRBD1 (5 bases). This CDR3 is built from 15 residues. The germline V gene has CDR1 MNHEY and CDR2 SVGEGT. The V end was cut by 2 bases, the J end by 7 bases, with 17 bases between. The DNA of the CDR3 is TGTGCCAGCAGTTACGGGGCAGGCCGCCTTGGTGGCTACACCTTC. This sequence encodes CASSYGAGRLGGYTF.

In the case of this clonotype: This may be a read error: a much more frequent sequence differs by one nucleotide. The CDR3 reads CASSPRLAAYQETQYF. In DNA, the CDR3 is TGTGCCAGCAGCCCCCGACTAGCGGCGTACCAAGAGACCCAGTACTTC. This chain connects TRBV11-2 to TRBJ2-5; 9 nucleotides match TRBD2. Germline CDR1 reads SGHAT; CDR2 reads FQNNGV. Trimming cost V 5 bases and J 0 bases; bases outside gene matches: 7. The CDR3 is made up of 16 amino acids.

Many counts were recorded for this clonotype. The V call is TRBV27, the J call TRBJ2-5, with unresolved D. Germline V lookup: CDR1 MNHEY, CDR2 SMNVEV (reference sequence). Deletions cut 6 bases from V and 5 bases from J, with 13 bases between. The CDR3 sequence is 13 residues long. The CDR3 spells CASRGYLRETQYF. The CDR3, as DNA: TGTGCCAGCAGGGGGTATTTGCGCGAGACCCAGTACTTC.

This clonotype has ten or more counts. V gene TRBV12-3 or TRBV12-4 combines with J gene TRBJ2-7, with 7 bases matching TRBD1. J lost 3 bases, V lost 8 bases, and 7 bases had no gene match. This CDR3 has 13 amino acids. The CDR3 spells CASARDRHYEQYF. Written as DNA, the CDR3 is TGTGCCAGCGCACGGGACAGACACTACGAGCAGTACTTC.

The sample holds many counts of this clonotype. The chain is built from TRBV6-2 or TRBV6-3 and TRBJ2-4, with TRBD1 identical over 7 bases. Germline V CDR1 and CDR2: MNHEY, SVGEGT. V was pared by 7 bases and J by 8 bases, with 5 bases of the junction left unmatched. This CDR3 is 12 amino acids long. The CDR3, as DNA: TGTGCCAGCAAAGGGGGCGAATACATTCAGTACTTC. Its protein is CASKGGEYIQYF.

This clonotype was seen repeatedly, ten times or more. The V and J genes are TRBV11-2 and TRBJ1-1; TRBD1 matches 9 bases. Germline V gene lookup returns CDR1 SGHAT and CDR2 FQNNGV. Trimming cost V 5 bases and J 3 bases; bases outside gene matches: 4. The CDR3 runs 14 residues. The CDR3 spells CASSPGTGYTEAFF. CDR3 in DNA: TGTGCCAGCAGCCCCGGGACAGGGTACACTGAAGCTTTCTTT.

This chain links TRBV7-2 with TRBJ2-5; 7 bases map to TRBD2. Germline V gives CDR1 SGHTA, CDR2 FQGNSA. Trimming at V came to 6 bases and at J to 5 bases, leaving 12 bases not matched to a gene. The CDR3 runs 15 residues. CDR3 in amino acids: CASSLSREAGETQYF. As DNA, the CDR3 is TGTGCCAGCAGTCTTTCCCGGGAGGCTGGGGAGACCCAGTACTTC.

Ten or more counts support this clonotype. This chain uses TRBV19 with TRBJ2-7; 8 bases agree with TRBD1. The CDR3 covers 13 residues. Per the germline V gene, CDR1 is LNHDA and CDR2 is SQIVND (reference sequence). The V gene end was trimmed by 10 bases and the J gene end by 2 bases; junction bases not matched to a gene: 7. The chain's CDR3 is CATLGQGAYEQYF. DNA of the CDR3: TGTGCCACCTTAGGACAGGGCGCCTACGAGCAGTACTTC.

There are many counts of this clonotype. This chain links TRBV6-2 or TRBV6-3 with TRBJ1-5, with 8 bases aligning to TRBD1. V trimming: 5 bases; J trimming: 9 bases; junction bases outside the gene matches: 3. Germline V lookup: CDR1 MNHEY, CDR2 SVGEGT. This CDR3 has 12 residues. CDR3 bases: TGTGCCAGCAGTAGACAGGGGACGCCCCAGCATTTT. It yields the protein CASSRQGTPQHF.

This clonotype was counted many times. This sequence joins TRBV6-2 or TRBV6-3 and TRBJ1-1; no clear D. Trimming pared 6 bases from V and 1 base from J, leaving 9 bases between. CDR3 length equals 13 residues. Germline V gene sequence: CDR1 MNHEY, CDR2 SVGEGT. The CDR3 DNA sequence: TGTGCCAGCAGGAGAAGAGCGAACACTGAAGCTTTCTTT. It codes for CASRRRANTEAFF.

The table lists this clonotype with many counts. The V gene is TRBV6-5, the J gene TRBJ2-2; no reliable D call. The CDR3 length is 14 residues. Germline CDR1 MNHEY, CDR2 SVGAGI. V was trimmed by 3 bases and J by 8 bases, leaving 13 bases between them. The CDR3, as DNA: TGTGCCAGCAGTTATTCCCAGTGGTGGGGGGAGCTGTTTTTT. This codes for CASSYSQWWGELFF.

This clonotype has at least ten counts. V is TRBV12-3 or TRBV12-4 and J is TRBJ1-3, with D uncertain. Trimming removed 3 bases at V and 0 bases at J, with 9 bases between. The CDR3 totals 15 residues. The CDR3 here is CASSFDPHSGNTIYF. CDR3 DNA sequence: TGTGCCAGCAGTTTCGACCCTCACTCTGGAAACACCATATATTTT.

The table lists this clonotype with many counts. The chain uses TRBV6-2 or TRBV6-3 and TRBJ2-2, with D possibly matching TRBD2 (5 bases). The V gene's germline CDR1 is MNHEY and CDR2 SVGEGT. CDR3 length: 14 residues. V was pared by 4 bases and J by 0 bases, with 6 bases between. The CDR3 sequence is CASSWTANTGELFF. DNA of the CDR3: TGTGCCAGCAGTTGGACTGCGAACACCGGGGAGCTGTTTTTT.

This clonotype was seen at least ten times. This chain uses TRBV28 with TRBJ1-2; TRBD1 aligns across 7 bases. V shed 1 base and J 14 bases; nucleotides not matched to a gene: 7. The CDR3 is 12 residues long. The germline V gene encodes CDR1 MDHEN and CDR2 SYDVKM. Written as DNA, the CDR3 is TGTGCCAGCAGTTTATCGGAGACAGGGATAACCTTC. Translation gives CASSLSETGITF.

This clonotype was seen more than once but under ten times. CDR3 residues: CASWEGEGYEQYF. CDR3 nucleotides: TGCGCCAGCTGGGAGGGAGAGGGCTACGAGCAGTACTTC. V usage is TRBV5-1 and J usage is TRBJ2-7, with TRBD2 matching 7 bases. CDR1 is SGHRS, CDR2 YFSETQ, per germline. This CDR3 region has 13 residues. With 7 bases clipped from V and 3 bases from J, the junction kept 7 bases outside the gene matches.

This clonotype turned up a few times. CDR3 sequence (DNA): TGTGCCAGCAGCTTATTGGGGGGCCAGCGGGAGCTGTTTTTT. Its translation is CASSLLGGQRELFF. The gene calls are TRBV7-3 and TRBJ2-2; TRBD1 or TRBD2 may be the D gene (6 bases each). The CDR3 totals 14 residues. With 2 bases removed from V and 9 bases from J, the gap between germline ends came to 13 bases. Per germline, CDR1 SGHTA and CDR2 FQGTGA. The full variable domain, completed using reference TRBV7-3 and TRBJ2-2, is GAGVSQTPSNKVTEKGKYVELRCDPISGHTALYWYRQSLGQGPEFLIYFQGTGAADDSGLPNDRFFAVRPEGSVSTLKIQRTERGDSAVYLCASSLLGGQRELFFGEGSRLTVL.

This clonotype was observed at least ten times. The chain is built from TRBV9 and TRBJ2-7; 8 bases are a match to TRBD1. Trimming at V came to 2 bases and at J to 5 bases, leaving 6 bases not matched to a gene. CDR3 length equals 14 residues. The germline gives CDR1 SGDLS, CDR2 YYNGEE. The CDR3 sequence: CASSVTGARNEQYF. DNA for the CDR3: TGTGCCAGCAGCGTGACAGGGGCGAGGAACGAGCAGTACTTC.

Many counts were recorded for this clonotype. The chain couples TRBV19 to TRBJ1-1; D is unresolved. This CDR3 is built from 13 residues. The ends were cut back, 7 bases at V and 0 bases at J, with 9 bases in the middle. CDR1 and CDR2 (germline): LNHDA, SQIVND (reference sequence). The CDR3 protein is CASKGAVNTEAFF. As DNA, the CDR3 is TGTGCCAGTAAGGGCGCCGTGAACACTGAAGCTTTCTTT. The whole variable domain, filled in from reference TRBV19 and TRBJ1-1, reads DGGITQSPKYLFRKEGQNVTLSCEQNLNHDAMYWYRQDPGQGLRLIYYSQIVNDFQKGDIAEGYSVSREKKESFPLTVTSAQKNPTAFYLCASKGAVNTEAFFGQGTRLTVV.

This clonotype was observed at least ten times. The genes are TRBV2 and TRBJ2-2; a possible D gene is TRBD1 (5 bases). V lost 6 bases and J lost 0, with 14 bases in between. In germline, CDR1 is SNHLY, CDR2 FYNNEI. The CDR3 is made up of 16 amino acids. The DNA of the CDR3 is TGTGCCAGCAGCGCCAGGGTTCCCGCGAACACCGGGGAGCTGTTTTTT. Amino acid sequence: CASSARVPANTGELFF.